The source of this TCR beta chain is a study of cytomegalovirus exposure and HLA in healthy donors. Study overall: Early released data had tens of millions of unique TCRs, all coming from HLA-typed donors.

The primer mix had 60 Vbeta and 13 Jbeta primers. Measured with immunoSEQ multiplex PCR; TCRdb has only the in-frame clones, and not every one. Of about 120,000 clones in the sample, about four fifths were seen once. Trimming pared 4 bases from V and 4 bases from J, leaving 16 bases between. The CDR3 extends over 15 amino acids. The V gene's germline CDR1 is SGHTA and CDR2 FQGTGA. The sequence was obtained from a female donor in good health and CMV-seropositive. The rearrangement links TRBV7-3 to TRBJ1-1; tentative D call: TRBD1 (6 bases). Sequencing was carried out using PBMCs. The CDR3 sequence: CASSSRTGPGTEAFF. CDR3 DNA sequence: TGTGCCAGCAGCTCCCGAACAGGGCCGGGCACTGAAGCTTTCTTT.